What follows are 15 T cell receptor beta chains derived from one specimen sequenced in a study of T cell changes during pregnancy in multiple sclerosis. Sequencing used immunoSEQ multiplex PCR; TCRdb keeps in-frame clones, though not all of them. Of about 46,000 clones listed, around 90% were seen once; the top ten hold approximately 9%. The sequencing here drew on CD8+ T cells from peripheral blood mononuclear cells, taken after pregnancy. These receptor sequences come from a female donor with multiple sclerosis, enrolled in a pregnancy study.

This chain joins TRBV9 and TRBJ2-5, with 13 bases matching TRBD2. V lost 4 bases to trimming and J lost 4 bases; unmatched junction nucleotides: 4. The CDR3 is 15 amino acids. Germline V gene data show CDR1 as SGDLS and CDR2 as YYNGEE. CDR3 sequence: CASSQGLAGLETQYF. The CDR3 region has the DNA TGTGCCAGCAGCCAGGGACTAGCGGGACTAGAGACCCAGTACTTC. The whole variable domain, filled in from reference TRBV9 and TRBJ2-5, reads DSGVTQTPKHLITATGQRVTLRCSPRSGDLSVYWYQQSLDQGLQFLIQYYNGEERAKGNILERFSAQQFPDLHSELNLSSLELGDSALYFCASSQGLAGLETQYFGPGTRLLVL.

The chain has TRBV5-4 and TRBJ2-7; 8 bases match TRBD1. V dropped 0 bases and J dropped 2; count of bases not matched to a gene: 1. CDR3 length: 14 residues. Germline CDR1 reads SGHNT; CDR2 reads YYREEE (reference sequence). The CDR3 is CASSLGTGPYEQYF. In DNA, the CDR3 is TGTGCCAGCAGCTTGGGGACAGGGCCCTACGAGCAGTACTTC.

In DNA, the CDR3 is TGTGCCAGCAGCTTCACGCAGGGGGCCAACTACAATGAGCAGTTCTTC. Translation: CASSFTQGANYNEQFF. The V call is TRBV9, the J call TRBJ2-1, with 8 bases lining up with TRBD1. This CDR3 is 16 amino acids long. V lost 4 bases, J lost 3 bases, and 9 bases stayed unmatched. CDR1 is SGDLS, CDR2 YYNGEE, per germline.

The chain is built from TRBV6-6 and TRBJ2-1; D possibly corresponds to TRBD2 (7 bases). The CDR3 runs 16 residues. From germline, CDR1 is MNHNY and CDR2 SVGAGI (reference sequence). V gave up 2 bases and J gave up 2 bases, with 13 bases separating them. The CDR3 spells CASSYGLGGPYNEQFF. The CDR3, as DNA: TGTGCCAGCAGTTACGGGCTGGGGGGGCCCTACAATGAGCAGTTCTTC.

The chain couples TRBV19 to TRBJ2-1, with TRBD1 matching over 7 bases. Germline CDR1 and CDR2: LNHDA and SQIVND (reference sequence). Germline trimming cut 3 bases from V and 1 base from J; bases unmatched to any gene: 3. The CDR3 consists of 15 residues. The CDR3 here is CASSIKDRSYNEQFF. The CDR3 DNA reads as TGTGCCAGTAGTATTAAGGACAGGTCCTACAATGAGCAGTTCTTC.

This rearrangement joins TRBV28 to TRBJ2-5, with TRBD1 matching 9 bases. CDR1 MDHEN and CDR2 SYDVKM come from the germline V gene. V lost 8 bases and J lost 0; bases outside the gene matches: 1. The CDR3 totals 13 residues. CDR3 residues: CASGTGNQETQYF. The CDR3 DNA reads TGTGCCAGCGGGACAGGGAACCAAGAGACCCAGTACTTC. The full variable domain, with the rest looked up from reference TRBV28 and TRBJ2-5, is DVKVTQSSRYLVKRTGEKVFLECVQDMDHENMFWYRQDPGLGLRLIYFSYDVKMKEKGDIPEGYSVSREKKERFSLILESASTNQTSMYLCASGTGNQETQYFGPGTRLLVL.

The CDR3 region has the DNA TGTGCCAGCAGCCAGGAGATTTCACTAGCGAACCAAGAGACCCAGTACTTC. Protein product: CASSQEISLANQETQYF. The chain employs TRBV4-2 and TRBJ2-5; 7 nucleotides line up with TRBD2. This CDR3 contains 17 residues. Germline lookup yields CDR1 LGHNA and CDR2 YNFKEQ. V was clipped by 3 bases and J by 0 bases; unmatched bases: 10.

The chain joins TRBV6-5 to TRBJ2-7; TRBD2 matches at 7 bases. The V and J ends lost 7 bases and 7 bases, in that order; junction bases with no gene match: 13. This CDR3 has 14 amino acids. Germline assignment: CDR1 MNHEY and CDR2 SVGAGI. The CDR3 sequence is CASKISPGAGEQYF. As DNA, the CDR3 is TGTGCCAGCAAAATTTCCCCGGGAGCGGGGGAGCAGTACTTC.

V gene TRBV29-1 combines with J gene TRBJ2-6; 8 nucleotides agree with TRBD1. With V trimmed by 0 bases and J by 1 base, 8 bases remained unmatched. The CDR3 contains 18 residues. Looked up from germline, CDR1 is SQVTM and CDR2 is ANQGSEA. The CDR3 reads CSVEETGRGRSGANVLTF. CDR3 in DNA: TGCAGCGTTGAAGAAACGGGCAGGGGGCGGTCTGGGGCCAACGTCCTGACTTTC.

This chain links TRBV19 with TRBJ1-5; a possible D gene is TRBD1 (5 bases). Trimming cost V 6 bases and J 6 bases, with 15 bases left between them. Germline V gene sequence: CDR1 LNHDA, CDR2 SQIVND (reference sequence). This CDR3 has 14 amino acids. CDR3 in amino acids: CASRHPGGIQPQHF. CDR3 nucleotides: TGTGCCAGTAGGCACCCCGGGGGGATTCAGCCCCAGCATTTT.

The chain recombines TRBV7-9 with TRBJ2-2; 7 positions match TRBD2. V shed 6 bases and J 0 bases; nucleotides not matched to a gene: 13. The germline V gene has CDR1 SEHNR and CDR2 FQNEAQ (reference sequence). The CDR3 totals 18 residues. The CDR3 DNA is TGTGCCAGCAGTCCCACTGGGGGGGGGATCGCGAACACCGGGGAGCTGTTTTTT. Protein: CASSPTGGGIANTGELFF.

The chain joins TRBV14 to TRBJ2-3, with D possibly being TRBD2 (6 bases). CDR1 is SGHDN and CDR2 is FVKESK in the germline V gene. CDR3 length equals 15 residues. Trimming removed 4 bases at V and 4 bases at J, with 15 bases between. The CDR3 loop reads CASSPGLASPDTQYF. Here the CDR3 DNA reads TGTGCCAGCAGCCCGGGACTCGCGAGTCCAGATACGCAGTATTTT. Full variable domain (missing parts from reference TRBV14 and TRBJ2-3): EAGVTQFPSHSVIEKGQTVTLRCDPISGHDNLYWYRRVMGKEIKFLLHFVKESKQDESGMPNNRFLAERTGGTYSTLKVQPAELEDSGVYFCASSPGLASPDTQYFGPGTRLTVL.

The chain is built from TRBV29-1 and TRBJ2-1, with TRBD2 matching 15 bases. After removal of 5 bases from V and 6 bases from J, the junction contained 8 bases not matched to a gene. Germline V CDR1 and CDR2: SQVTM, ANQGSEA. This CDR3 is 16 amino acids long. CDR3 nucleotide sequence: TGCAGCGTTTATACAGGGACTAGCGGGAGGATCAATGAGCAGTTCTTC. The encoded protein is CSVYTGTSGRINEQFF.

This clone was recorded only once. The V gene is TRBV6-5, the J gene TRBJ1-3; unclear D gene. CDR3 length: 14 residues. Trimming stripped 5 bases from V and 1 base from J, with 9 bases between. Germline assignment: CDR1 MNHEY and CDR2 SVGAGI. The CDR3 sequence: CASSDSKSGNTIYF. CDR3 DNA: TGTGCCAGCAGTGATAGTAAATCTGGAAACACCATATATTTT.

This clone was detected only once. Here the CDR3 reads CASSSVGGLSEKLFF. The CDR3 DNA sequence: TGTGCCAGCAGCTCCGTAGGCGGGCTGAGTGAAAAACTGTTTTTT. The chain recombines TRBV7-9 with TRBJ1-4; D remains ambiguous. Trimming took off 4 bases at V and 7 bases at J, with 16 bases between the two ends. The germline CDR1 and CDR2 sequences are SEHNR and FQNEAQ (reference sequence). This CDR3 is 15 amino acids long.